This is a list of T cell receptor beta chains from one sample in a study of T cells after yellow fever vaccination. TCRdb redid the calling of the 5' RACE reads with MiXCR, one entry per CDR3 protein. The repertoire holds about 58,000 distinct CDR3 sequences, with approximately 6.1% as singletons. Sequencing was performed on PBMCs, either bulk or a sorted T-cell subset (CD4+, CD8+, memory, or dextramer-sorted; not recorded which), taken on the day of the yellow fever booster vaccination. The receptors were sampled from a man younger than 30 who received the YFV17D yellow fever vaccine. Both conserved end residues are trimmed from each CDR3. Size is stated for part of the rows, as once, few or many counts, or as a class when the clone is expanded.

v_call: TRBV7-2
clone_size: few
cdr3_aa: ASSFGGVGDTQY

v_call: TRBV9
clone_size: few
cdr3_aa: ASSVAGSFNYGYT

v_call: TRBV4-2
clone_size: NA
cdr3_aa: ASSQAQGLTNEKLF

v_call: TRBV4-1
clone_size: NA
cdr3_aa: ASSPGQGGYT

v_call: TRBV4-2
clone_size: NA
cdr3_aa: ASSQETGPEQY

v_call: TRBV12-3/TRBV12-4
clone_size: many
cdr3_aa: ASSFRSGKLAGAYTDTQY

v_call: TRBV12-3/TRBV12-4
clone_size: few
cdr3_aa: ASSPRARLYEQY

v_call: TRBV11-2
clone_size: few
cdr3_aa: ASSLGTSGADEQF

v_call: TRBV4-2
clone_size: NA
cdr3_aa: ASSQDRANRVKLF

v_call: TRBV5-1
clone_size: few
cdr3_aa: ASSLTGRGGGNEQF

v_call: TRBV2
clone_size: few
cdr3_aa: ASGRQGPPNSPLH

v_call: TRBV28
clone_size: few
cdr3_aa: ASSWAGAPNYGYT

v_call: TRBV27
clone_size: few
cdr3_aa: ASSPGWGLNEKLF

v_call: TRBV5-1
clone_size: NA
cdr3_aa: ASNTASNEQF

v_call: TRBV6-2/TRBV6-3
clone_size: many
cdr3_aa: ASSYSRQSYGYT

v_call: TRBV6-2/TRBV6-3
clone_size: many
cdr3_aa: ASSYLASSYNEQF